One sample yielded the 10 T cell receptor beta chains listed below, sequenced in a study of cytomegalovirus exposure and HLA in healthy donors. PCR involved 60 Vbeta and 13 Jbeta primers. Measured with immunoSEQ multiplex PCR; TCRdb has only the in-frame clones, and not every one. The sample lists 150,000 to 200,000 clones, around 81% occurring once. Sequencing was carried out using PBMCs. The receptors derive from a woman in her twenties or thirties in good health and CMV-seropositive.

The chain is built from TRBV27 and TRBJ2-1; D not certain. Germline values: CDR1 MNHEY, CDR2 SMNVEV (reference sequence). The germline V and J ends were trimmed by 3 bases and 1 base, with 10 bases remaining between them. This CDR3 is 15 amino acids long. CDR3: CASSLGVSSYNEQFF. CDR3 bases: TGTGCCAGCAGTTTGGGCGTGTCTTCCTACAATGAGCAGTTCTTC.

V usage is TRBV28 and J usage is TRBJ2-5; D remains ambiguous. This CDR3 has 11 residues. Germline CDR1 and CDR2: MDHEN and SYDVKM. V lost 7 bases to trimming and J lost 5 bases, with 8 bases between them. CDR3 in DNA: TGTGCCAGCACTATCCGGGAGACCCAGTACTTC. This sequence encodes CASTIRETQYF.

The CDR3 loop is CASSEAGGSNQPQHF. The DNA for the CDR3 is TGCGCCAGCAGTGAGGCAGGGGGGAGTAATCAGCCCCAGCATTTT. V usage is TRBV10-2 and J usage is TRBJ1-5, with 7 bases fitting TRBD1. With 2 bases clipped from V and 4 bases from J, the junction kept 5 bases outside the gene matches. The CDR3 totals 15 residues. CDR1 WSHSY and CDR2 SAAADI come from the germline V gene.

The chain carries TRBV4-1 and TRBJ1-2; D ambiguous. CDR1 is MGHRA and CDR2 is YSYEKL in the germline V gene. CDR3 length: 14 residues. V lost 4 bases to trimming and J lost 2 bases, with 11 bases between them. CDR3 DNA: TGCGCCAGCAGCCCAGTCAACAGCAACTATGGCTACACCTTC. Protein sequence: CASSPVNSNYGYTF.

The sample holds a few counts of this clone. This sequence joins TRBV2 and TRBJ1-2, with 9 bases identical to TRBD1. The germline CDR1 and CDR2 sequences are SNHLY and FYNNEI. The CDR3 has 11 amino acids. The junction had 5 bases not matched to a gene; V was cut back by 10 bases and J by 8 bases. The CDR3 here is CATRDRVGYTF. The CDR3 DNA reads TGTGCCACCCGGGACAGGGTGGGCTACACCTTC.

CDR3: CASSAWSGLYGYTF. Written as DNA, the CDR3 is TGTGCCAGCAGCGCCTGGTCAGGGCTCTATGGCTACACCTTC. The chain combines TRBV13 with TRBJ1-2; D is possibly TRBD1 (5 bases). The CDR3 extends over 14 amino acids. Trimming stripped 5 bases from V and 4 bases from J, with 14 bases between. The germline CDR1 and CDR2 sequences are PRHDT and FYEKMQ (reference sequence).

A word on this clone: One junction end disagrees with the germline gene, perhaps due to a read error. V is TRBV16 and J is TRBJ1-6; 7 bases agree with TRBD1. Germline CDR1 KGHSY, CDR2 FQNENV. CDR3 length equals 14 residues. CDR3 nucleotides: TGTGCCAGCAGCCGACAGGGCTCTAATTCACCCTTCCACTTT. This gives the protein CASSRQGSNSPFHF.

This clone came up a few times. This rearrangement joins TRBV7-2 to TRBJ1-3; D remains unclear. The CDR3 runs to 14 residues. The germline gives CDR1 SGHTA, CDR2 FQGNSA. V dropped 1 base and J dropped 1 base, with 5 bases sitting between them. The CDR3 loop is CASSLDSSGNTIYF. The CDR3, as DNA: TGTGCCAGCAGCTTAGACAGTTCTGGAAACACCATATATTTT. The variable domain in full, completed from reference TRBV7-2 and TRBJ1-3, reads GAGVSQSPSNKVTEKGKDVELRCDPISGHTALYWYRQSLGQGLEFLIYFQGNSAPDKSGLPSDRFSAERTGGSVSTLTIQRTQQEDSAVYLCASSLDSSGNTIYFGEGSWLTVV.

The V call is TRBV5-6, the J call TRBJ1-5; possible D gene TRBD1, 5 bases. CDR3 size: 14 residues. V was shortened by 3 bases and J by 2 bases, with 9 bases between the two germline ends. The germline CDR1 and CDR2 sequences are SGHDT and YYEEEE. The CDR3 nucleotides read TGTGCCAGCAGCTCAGGGTCGCGCAATCAGCCCCAGCATTTT. Protein sequence: CASSSGSRNQPQHF.

This sequence joins TRBV11-2 and TRBJ2-7; TRBD2 is a possible D gene (6 bases). Per germline, CDR1 SGHAT and CDR2 FQNNGV. V was cut by 5 bases and J by 6 bases, with 17 bases left in between. The CDR3 sequence is 14 residues long. CDR3 region: CASSLQRREFEQYF. Written as DNA, the CDR3 is TGTGCCAGCAGCCTCCAACGGCGGGAATTCGAGCAGTACTTC.